This T cell receptor (beta chain) was identified during a study of T cells in Graves' hyperthyroidism and ophthalmopathy. The TCR beta CDR3 regions underwent amplification using RNA transcripts as the source. Researchers ran a first-round RT-PCR on the TCR CDR3 using the HTBI primer set. MiXCR was run by TCRdb on the multiplex PCR reads, yielding one entry per CDR3 protein. The data show 300,000 to 450,000 distinct CDR3 sequences, with just under 25% seen just once and around four fifths held by the top ten. J lost 8 bases, V lost 3 bases, and 5 bases had no gene match. This CDR3 spans 14 amino acids. Germline V CDR1 and CDR2: SNHLY, FYNNEI. An approximately 10 ml volume of fresh peripheral blood provided the PBMCs. This clonotype was observed at least ten times.

Sequencing used blood. The sequence was collected from a man between 50 and 59 years old with Graves' hyperthyroidism. This chain connects TRBV2 to TRBJ1-2; 11 bases match TRBD1. Here the CDR3 DNA reads TGTGCCAGCAGTGATGGGACAGGGGGTTTGGGCTACACCTTC. Its translation is CASSDGTGGLGYTF.